One sample yielded the 7 T cell receptor beta chains listed below, sequenced in a study of lung T cells in sarcoidosis with Löfgren's syndrome (dated by TCRdb to about 2017). TCRdb lists the instrument as Illumina MiSeq. TCRdb trimmed the raw reads at Q25, called clones with MiXCR and kept productive beta chains. Each record represents a unique CDR3 protein, reported with the most common genes and DNA among its rows. For this sample the table gives around 1,000 distinct CDR3 sequences, of which over 20% were detected only once. The top ten hold 11% to 15% of the sample. Sequenced: CD4+ T cells from PBMCs. Every receptor here comes from a human donor with sarcoidosis (Löfgren's syndrome or another form), or a control subject (not recorded which).

By share, this clonotype ranks as medium-sized. The V gene is TRBV5-1, the J gene TRBJ2-6; perhaps D is TRBD1 or TRBD2 (5 bases each). This CDR3 has 16 residues. From germline, CDR1 is SGHRS and CDR2 YFSETQ. V shed 4 bases and J shed 2 bases, with 13 bases lying between them. In DNA, the CDR3 is TGCGCCAGCAGCATCGGGACCGTACCTGGGGCCAACGTCCTGACTTTC. Its translation is CASSIGTVPGANVLTF.

By share, this clonotype counts as large. The chain is built from TRBV6-2 or TRBV6-3 and TRBJ2-2; no clear D gene. V was clipped by 5 bases and J by 4 bases, with 8 bases between them. The CDR3 runs 13 residues. Germline CDR1 MNHEY, CDR2 SVGEGT. DNA for the CDR3: TGTGCCAGCAGTCAAAGGCCCACCGGGGAGCTGTTTTTT. It translates to CASSQRPTGELFF.

This clonotype is deemed medium-sized. The rearrangement uses TRBV2 and TRBJ1-5; TRBD1 is a possible D gene (5 bases). Trimming removed 4 bases at V and 6 bases at J, with 13 bases between. CDR1 SNHLY and CDR2 FYNNEI come from the germline V gene. The CDR3 contains 14 residues. The CDR3 spells CASSGSSGSQPQHF. The CDR3, as DNA: TGTGCCAGCAGTGGGTCGTCAGGGAGTCAGCCCCAGCATTTT.

This clonotype is categorized as large. This chain connects TRBV6-1 to TRBJ2-1; 11 nucleotides match TRBD2. Germline trimming cut 7 bases from V and 9 bases from J; bases unmatched to any gene: 23. Germline V lookup: CDR1 MNHNS, CDR2 SASEGT. CDR3 length equals 19 residues. CDR3 DNA: TGTGCCAGCACGGGCGGTTGGGGGACTAGCGGTCGCGTTATTAGTGAGCAGTTCTTC. Its protein product is CASTGGWGTSGRVISEQFF.

By share, this clonotype ranks as large. This chain links TRBV18 with TRBJ1-1; weak D call: TRBD1 (6 bases). This CDR3 region has 14 residues. CDR1 is KGHSH, CDR2 LQKENI, per germline. V was clipped by 6 bases and J by 8 bases, with 19 bases between them. The CDR3 here is CASSSPWGPTEAFF. The CDR3, as DNA: TGTGCCAGCTCGTCCCCGTGGGGGCCGACGGAAGCTTTCTTT.

By its share, this clonotype is large. The chain combines TRBV20-1 with TRBJ2-1; D remains ambiguous. CDR1 and CDR2 from the germline V gene are DFQATT and SNEGSKA (reference sequence). The CDR3 spans 13 residues. Between the trimmed V and J ends, which lost 0 bases and 15 bases, there was a span of 18 bases. The CDR3 spells CSARDQSALMPFF. CDR3 sequence (DNA): TGCAGTGCTAGAGATCAGTCGGCCCTCATGCCGTTCTTC.

By sample fraction, this clonotype is large. For the CDR3, the DNA is TGTGCCAGCAGTGAAGGACGGGGGGAGACCCAGTACTTC. This codes for CASSEGRGETQYF. V and J are TRBV6-1 and TRBJ2-5; TRBD2 might be the D (6 bases). Germline CDR1 is MNHNS and CDR2 is SASEGT. Trimming pared 1 base from V and 5 bases from J, leaving 8 bases between. The CDR3 spans 13 residues.